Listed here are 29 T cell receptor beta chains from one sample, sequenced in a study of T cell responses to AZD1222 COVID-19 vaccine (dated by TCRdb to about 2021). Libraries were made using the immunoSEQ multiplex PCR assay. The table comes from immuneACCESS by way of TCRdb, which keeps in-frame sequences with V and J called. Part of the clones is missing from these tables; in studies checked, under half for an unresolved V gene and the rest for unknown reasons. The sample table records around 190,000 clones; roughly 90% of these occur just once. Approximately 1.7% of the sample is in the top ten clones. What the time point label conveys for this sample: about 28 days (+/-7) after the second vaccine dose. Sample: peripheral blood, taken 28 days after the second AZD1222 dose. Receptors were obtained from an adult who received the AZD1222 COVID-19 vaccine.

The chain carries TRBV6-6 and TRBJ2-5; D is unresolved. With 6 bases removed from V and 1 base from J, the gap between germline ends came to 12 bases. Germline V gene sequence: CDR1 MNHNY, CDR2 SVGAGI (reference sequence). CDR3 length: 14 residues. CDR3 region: CASSPIRGQETQYF. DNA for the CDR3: TGTGCCAGCAGCCCGATTCGAGGCCAAGAGACCCAGTACTTC.

The CDR3 nucleotides read TGTGCCAGCAGTTTGTTCTCTGGGGCCAACGTCCTGACTTTC. The encoded protein is CASSLFSGANVLTF. V usage is TRBV6-4 and J usage is TRBJ2-6, with D unresolved. Trimming left V 5 bases short and J 0 bases short, with 5 bases between. The V gene's germline CDR1 is MRHNA and CDR2 SNTAGT. This CDR3 region has 14 residues.

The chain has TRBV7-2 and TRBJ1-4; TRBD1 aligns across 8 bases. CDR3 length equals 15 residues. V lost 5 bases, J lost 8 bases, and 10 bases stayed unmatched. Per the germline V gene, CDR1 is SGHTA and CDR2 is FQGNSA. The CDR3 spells CASSQGQAIGEKLFF. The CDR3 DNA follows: TGTGCCAGCAGCCAGGGACAGGCCATAGGGGAAAAACTGTTTTTT.

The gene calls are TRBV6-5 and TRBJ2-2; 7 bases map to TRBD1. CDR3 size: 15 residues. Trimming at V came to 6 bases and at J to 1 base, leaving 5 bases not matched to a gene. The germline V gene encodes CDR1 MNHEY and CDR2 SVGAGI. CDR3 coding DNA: TGTGCCAGCAGGCCGGGACAGTTGAACACCGGGGAGCTGTTTTTT. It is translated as CASRPGQLNTGELFF.

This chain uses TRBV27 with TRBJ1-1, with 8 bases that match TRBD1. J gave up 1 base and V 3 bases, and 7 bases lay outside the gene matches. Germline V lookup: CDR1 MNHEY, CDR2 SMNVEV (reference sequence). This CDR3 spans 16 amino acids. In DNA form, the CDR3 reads TGTGCCAGCAGTTTCCGGAGACAGGGGAGGAACACTGAAGCTTTCTTT. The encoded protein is CASSFRRQGRNTEAFF.

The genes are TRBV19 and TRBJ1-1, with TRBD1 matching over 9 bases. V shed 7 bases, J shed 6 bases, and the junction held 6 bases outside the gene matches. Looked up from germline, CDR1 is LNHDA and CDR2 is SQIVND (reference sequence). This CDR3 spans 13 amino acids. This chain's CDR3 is CASTRDRVAEAFF. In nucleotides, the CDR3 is TGTGCCAGTACCCGGGACAGGGTGGCTGAAGCTTTCTTT.

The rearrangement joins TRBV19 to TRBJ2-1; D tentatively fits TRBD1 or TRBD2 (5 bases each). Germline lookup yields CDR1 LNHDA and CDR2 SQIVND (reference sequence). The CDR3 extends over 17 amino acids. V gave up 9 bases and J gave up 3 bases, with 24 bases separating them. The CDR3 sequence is CARQNRGEPKGYNEQFF. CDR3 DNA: TGTGCCAGACAAAATCGAGGGGAACCTAAGGGCTACAATGAGCAGTTCTTC.

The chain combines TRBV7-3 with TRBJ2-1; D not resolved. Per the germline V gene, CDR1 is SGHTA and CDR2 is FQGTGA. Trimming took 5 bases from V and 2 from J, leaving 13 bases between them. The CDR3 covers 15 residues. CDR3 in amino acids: CASSPSWAAYNEQFF. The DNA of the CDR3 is TGTGCCAGCAGCCCAAGTTGGGCCGCCTACAATGAGCAGTTCTTC.

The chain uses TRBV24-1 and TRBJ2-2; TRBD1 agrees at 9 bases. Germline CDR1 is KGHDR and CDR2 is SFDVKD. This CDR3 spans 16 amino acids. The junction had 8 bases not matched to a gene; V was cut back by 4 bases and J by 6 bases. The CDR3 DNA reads TGTGCCACCAGTGACCCCGGGACAGGGAGTGCCGGGGAGCTGTTTTTT. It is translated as CATSDPGTGSAGELFF.

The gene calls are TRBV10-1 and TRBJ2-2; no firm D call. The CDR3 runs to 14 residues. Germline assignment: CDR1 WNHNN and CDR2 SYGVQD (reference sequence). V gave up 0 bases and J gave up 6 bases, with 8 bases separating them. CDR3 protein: CASSESLAAGELFF. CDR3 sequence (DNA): TGCGCCAGCAGTGAGTCATTAGCAGCCGGGGAGCTGTTTTTT.

The CDR3 DNA is TGTGCCTGGAGTCCGCTGGGTAGCCCTAATGAAAAACTGTTTTTT. It translates to CAWSPLGSPNEKLFF. V is TRBV30 and J is TRBJ1-4; D is undetermined. The germline gives CDR1 GTSNPN, CDR2 SVGIG (reference sequence). The ends were cut back, 2 bases at V and 3 bases at J, with 13 bases in the middle. CDR3 size: 15 residues.

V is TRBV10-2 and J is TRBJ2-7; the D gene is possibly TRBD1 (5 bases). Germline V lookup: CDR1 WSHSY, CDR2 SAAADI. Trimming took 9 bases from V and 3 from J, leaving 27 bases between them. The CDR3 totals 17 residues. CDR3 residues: CASRKAGNSGHGYEQYF. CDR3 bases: TGCGCCAGTAGGAAGGCAGGGAACTCAGGCCACGGCTACGAGCAGTACTTC.

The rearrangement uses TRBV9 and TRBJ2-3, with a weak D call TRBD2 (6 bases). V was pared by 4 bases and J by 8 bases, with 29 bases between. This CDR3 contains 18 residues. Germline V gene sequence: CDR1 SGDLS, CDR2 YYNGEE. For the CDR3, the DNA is TGTGCCAGCAGCTCCCGCGGGACTTCCCGCTCAGAGGTGGTTACGCAGTATTTT. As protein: CASSSRGTSRSEVVTQYF.

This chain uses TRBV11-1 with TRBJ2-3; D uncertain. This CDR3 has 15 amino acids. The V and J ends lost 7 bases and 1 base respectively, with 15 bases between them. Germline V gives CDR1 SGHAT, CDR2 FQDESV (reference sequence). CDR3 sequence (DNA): TGTGCCAGCACTCCCCGGTTAACTGGCACAGATACGCAGTATTTT. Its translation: CASTPRLTGTDTQYF.

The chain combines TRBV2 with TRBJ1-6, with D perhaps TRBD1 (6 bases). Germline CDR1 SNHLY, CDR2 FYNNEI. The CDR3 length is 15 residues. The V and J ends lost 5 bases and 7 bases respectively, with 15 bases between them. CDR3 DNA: TGTGCCAGCAGTATTGACAGGCTTCAAAATTCACCCCTCCACTTT. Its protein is CASSIDRLQNSPLHF.

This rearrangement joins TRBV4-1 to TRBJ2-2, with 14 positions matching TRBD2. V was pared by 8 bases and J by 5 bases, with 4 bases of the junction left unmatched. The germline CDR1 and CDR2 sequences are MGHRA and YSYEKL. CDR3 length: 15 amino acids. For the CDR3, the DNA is TGCGCCAGCTACTGGACTAGCGGGAGGACCGGGGAGCTGTTTTTT. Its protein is CASYWTSGRTGELFF.

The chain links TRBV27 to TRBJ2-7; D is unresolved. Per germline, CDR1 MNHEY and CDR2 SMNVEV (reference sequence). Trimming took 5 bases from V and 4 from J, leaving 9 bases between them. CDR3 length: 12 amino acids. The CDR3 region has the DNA TGTGCCAGCAGTCTCCCCTCGTACGAGCAGTACTTC. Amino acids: CASSLPSYEQYF.

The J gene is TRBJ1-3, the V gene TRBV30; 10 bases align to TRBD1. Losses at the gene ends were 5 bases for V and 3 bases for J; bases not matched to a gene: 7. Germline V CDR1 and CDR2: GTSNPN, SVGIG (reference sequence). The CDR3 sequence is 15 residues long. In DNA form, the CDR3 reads TGTGCCTGGTACGACAGGGGGCTAGGTGGAAACACCATATATTTT. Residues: CAWYDRGLGGNTIYF.

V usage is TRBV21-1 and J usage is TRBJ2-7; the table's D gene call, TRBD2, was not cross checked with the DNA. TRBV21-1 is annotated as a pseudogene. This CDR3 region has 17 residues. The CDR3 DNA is TGTGCCAGCAGCAAAGCGCCGGGTCTAGCGGGAGATTACGAGCAGTACTTC. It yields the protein CASSKAPGLAGDYEQYF.

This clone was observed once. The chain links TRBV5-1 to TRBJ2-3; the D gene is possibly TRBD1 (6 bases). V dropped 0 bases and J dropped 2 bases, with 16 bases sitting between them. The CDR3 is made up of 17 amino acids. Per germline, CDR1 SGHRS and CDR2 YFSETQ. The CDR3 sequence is CASSLGHRDTHTDTQYF. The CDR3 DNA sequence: TGCGCCAGCAGCTTGGGACACCGGGACACCCACACAGATACGCAGTATTTT.

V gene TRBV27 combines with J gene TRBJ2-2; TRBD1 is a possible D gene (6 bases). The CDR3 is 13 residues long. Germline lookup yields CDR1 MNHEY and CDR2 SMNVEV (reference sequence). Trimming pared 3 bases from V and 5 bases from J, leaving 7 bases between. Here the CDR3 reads CASSFRGTGELFF. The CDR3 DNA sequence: TGTGCCAGCAGTTTTAGGGGGACCGGGGAGCTGTTTTTT.

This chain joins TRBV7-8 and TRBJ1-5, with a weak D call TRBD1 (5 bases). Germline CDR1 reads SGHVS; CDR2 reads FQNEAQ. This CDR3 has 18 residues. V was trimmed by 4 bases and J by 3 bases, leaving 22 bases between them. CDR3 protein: CASSSVGGREGNNQPQHF. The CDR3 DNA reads TGTGCCAGCAGCTCCGTGGGGGGGAGGGAAGGAAACAATCAGCCCCAGCATTTT. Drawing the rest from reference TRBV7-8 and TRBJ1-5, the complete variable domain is GAGVSQSPRYKVAKRGQDVALRCDPISGHVSLFWYQQALGQGPEFLTYFQNEAQLDKSGLPSDRFFAERPEGSVSTLKIQRTQQEDSAVYLCASSSVGGREGNNQPQHFGDGTRLSIL.

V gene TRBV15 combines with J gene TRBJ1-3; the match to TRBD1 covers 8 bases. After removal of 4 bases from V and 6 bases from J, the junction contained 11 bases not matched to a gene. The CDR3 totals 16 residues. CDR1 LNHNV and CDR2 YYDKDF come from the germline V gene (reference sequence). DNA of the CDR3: TGTGCCACCAGCACGACCTGGACAGGGAAGACAAACACCATATATTTT. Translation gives CATSTTWTGKTNTIYF.

DNA of the CDR3: TGTGCCAGCAGTGAACAACTAGCGAAAAGGACCGGGGAGCTGTTTTTT. Its protein product is CASSEQLAKRTGELFF. The rearrangement links TRBV6-1 to TRBJ2-2; 7 nucleotides line up with TRBD2. V shed 2 bases and J 5 bases; nucleotides not matched to a gene: 8. Germline V gene sequence: CDR1 MNHNS, CDR2 SASEGT. This CDR3 has 16 residues.

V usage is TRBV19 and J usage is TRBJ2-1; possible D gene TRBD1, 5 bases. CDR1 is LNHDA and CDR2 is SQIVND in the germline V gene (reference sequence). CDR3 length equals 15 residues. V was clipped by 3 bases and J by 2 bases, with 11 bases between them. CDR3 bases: TGTGCCAGTAGTATGGTGTCAGGGCCCTACAATGAGCAGTTCTTC. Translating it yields CASSMVSGPYNEQFF.

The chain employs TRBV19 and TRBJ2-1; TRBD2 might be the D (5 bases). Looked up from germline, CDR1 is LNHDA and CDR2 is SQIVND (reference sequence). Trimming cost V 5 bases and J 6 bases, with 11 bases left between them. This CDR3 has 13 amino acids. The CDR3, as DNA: TGTGCCAGTAGTGGCGGACTTCCCAATGAGCAGTTCTTC. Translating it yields CASSGGLPNEQFF.

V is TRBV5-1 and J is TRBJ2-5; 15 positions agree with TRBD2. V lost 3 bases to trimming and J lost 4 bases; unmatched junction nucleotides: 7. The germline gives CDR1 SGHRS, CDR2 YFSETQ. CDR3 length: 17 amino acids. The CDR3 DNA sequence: TGCGCCAGCAGCTCGACGGGACTAGCGGGAGGCACAGAGACCCAGTACTTC. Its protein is CASSSTGLAGGTETQYF.

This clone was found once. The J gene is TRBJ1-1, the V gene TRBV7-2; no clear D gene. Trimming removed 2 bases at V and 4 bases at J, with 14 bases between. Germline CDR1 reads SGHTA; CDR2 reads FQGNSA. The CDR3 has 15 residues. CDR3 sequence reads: CASSLPGVGGTEAFF. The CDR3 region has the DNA TGTGCCAGCAGCTTACCGGGAGTCGGTGGCACTGAAGCTTTCTTT.

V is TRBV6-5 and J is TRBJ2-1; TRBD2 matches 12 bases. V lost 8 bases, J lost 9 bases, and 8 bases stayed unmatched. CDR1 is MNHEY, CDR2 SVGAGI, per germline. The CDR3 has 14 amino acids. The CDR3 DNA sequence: TGTGCCAGCGGGAGACTAGCGGGAGCTGGTGAGCAGTTCTTC. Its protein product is CASGRLAGAGEQFF.